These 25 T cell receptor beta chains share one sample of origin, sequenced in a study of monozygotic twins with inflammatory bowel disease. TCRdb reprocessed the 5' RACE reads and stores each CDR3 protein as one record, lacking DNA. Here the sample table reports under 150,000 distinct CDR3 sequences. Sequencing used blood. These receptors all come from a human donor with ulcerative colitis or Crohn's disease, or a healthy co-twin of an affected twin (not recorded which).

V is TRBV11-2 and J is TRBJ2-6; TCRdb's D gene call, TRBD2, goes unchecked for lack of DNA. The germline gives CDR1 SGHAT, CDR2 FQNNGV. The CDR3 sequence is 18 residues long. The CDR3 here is CASSLPRDLHSGANVLTF.

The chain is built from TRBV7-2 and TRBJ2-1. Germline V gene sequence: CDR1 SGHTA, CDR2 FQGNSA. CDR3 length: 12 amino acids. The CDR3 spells CASSLSLVEQFF.

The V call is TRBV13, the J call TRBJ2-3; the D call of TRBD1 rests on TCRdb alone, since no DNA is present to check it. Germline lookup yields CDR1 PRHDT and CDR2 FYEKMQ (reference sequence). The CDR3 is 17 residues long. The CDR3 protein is CASSLGLGDRYTDTQYF. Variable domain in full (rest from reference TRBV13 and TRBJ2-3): AAGVIQSPRHLIKEKRETATLKCYPIPRHDTVYWYQQGPGQDPQFLISFYEKMQSDKGSIPDRFSAQQFSDYHSELNMSSLELGDSALYFCASSLGLGDRYTDTQYFGPGTRLTVL.

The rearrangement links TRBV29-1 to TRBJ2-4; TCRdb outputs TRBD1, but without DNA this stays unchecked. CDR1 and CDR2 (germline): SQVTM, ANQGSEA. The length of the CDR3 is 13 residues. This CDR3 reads CSVESLDKNIQYF.

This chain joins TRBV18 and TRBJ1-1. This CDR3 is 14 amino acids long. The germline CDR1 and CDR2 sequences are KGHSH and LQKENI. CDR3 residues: CASSGGTARTEAFF. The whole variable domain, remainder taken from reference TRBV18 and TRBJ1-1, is NAGVMQNPRHLVRRRGQEARLRCSPMKGHSHVYWYRQLPEEGLKFMVYLQKENIIDESGMPKERFSAEFPKEGPSILRIQQVVRGDSAAYFCASSGGTARTEAFFGQGTRLTVV.

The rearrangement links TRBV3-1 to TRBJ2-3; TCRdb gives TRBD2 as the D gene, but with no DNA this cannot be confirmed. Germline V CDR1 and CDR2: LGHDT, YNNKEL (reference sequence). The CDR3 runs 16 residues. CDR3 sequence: CASSPLAGGPTDTQYF.

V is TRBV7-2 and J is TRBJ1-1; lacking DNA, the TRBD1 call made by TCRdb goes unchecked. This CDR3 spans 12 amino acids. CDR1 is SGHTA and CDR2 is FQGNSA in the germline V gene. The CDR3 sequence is CASSFGQGAAFF. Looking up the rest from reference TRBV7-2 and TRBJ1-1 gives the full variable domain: GAGVSQSPSNKVTEKGKDVELRCDPISGHTALYWYRQSLGQGLEFLIYFQGNSAPDKSGLPSDRFSAERTGGSVSTLTIQRTQQEDSAVYLCASSFGQGAAFFGQGTRLTVV.

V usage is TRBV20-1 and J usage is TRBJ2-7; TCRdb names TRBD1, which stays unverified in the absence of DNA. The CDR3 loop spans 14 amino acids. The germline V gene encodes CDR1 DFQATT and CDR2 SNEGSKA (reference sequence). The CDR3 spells CSATDRRPAYEQYF.

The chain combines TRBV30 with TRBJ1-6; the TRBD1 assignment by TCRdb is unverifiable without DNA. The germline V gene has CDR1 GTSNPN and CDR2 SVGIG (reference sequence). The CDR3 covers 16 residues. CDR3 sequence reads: CAWKDRALSYNSPLHF.

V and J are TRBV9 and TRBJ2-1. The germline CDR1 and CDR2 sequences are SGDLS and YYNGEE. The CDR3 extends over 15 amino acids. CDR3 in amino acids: CASSVSSLWDNEQFF.

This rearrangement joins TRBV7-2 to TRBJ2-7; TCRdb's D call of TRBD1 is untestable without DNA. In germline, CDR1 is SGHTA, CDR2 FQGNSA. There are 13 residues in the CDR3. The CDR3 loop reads CASSYKDRVGQYF.

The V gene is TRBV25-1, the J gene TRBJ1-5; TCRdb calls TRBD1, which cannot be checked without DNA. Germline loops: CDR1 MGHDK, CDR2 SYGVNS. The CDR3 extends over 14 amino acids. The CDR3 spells CASTPRGGDQPQHF.

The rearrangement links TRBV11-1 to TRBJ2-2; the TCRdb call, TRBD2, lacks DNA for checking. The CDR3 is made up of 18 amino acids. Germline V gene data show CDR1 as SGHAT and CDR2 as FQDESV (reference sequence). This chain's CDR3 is CASSQKISGALNTGELFF.

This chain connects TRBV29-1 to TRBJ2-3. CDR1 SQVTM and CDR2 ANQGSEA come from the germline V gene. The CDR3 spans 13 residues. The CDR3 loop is CSVEPATADTQYF.

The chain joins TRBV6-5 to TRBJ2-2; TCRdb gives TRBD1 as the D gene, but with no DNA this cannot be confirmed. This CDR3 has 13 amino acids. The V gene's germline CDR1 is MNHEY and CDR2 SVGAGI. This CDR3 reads CASRWGSTGELFF.

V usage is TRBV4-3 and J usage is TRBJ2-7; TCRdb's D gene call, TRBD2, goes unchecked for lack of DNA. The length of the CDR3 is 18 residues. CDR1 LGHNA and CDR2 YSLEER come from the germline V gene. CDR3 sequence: CASSQDRNPGLANYEQYF.

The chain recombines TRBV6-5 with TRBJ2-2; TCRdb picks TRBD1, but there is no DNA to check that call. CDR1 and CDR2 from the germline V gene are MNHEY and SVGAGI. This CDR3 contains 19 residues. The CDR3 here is CASSSPGTLILGNTGELFF.

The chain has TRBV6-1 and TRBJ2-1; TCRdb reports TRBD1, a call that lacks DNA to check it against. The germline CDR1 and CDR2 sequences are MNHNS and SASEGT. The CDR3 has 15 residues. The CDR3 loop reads CASRRDRGNYNEQFF.

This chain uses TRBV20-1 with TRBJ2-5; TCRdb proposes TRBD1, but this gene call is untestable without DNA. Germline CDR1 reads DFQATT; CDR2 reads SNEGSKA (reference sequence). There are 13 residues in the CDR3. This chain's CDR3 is CSARGTGQETQYF.

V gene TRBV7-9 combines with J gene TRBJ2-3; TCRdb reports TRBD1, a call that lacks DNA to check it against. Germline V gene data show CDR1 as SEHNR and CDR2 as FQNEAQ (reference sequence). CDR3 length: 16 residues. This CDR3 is CASSLPETGVADTQYF.

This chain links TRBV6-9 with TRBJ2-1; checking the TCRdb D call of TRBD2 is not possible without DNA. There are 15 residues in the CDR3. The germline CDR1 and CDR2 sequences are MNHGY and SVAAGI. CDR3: CASTSLGRESNEQFF.

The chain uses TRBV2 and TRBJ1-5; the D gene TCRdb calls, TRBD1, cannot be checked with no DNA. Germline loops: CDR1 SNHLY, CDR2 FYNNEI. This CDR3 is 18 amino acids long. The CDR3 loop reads CASSGIWDGLRGNQPQHF.

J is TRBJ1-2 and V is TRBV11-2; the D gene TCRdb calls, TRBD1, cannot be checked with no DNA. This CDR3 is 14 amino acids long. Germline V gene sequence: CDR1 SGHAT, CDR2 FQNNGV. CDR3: CASSGGTGGYGYTF. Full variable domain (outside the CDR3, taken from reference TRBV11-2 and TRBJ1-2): EAGVAQSPRYKIIEKRQSVAFWCNPISGHATLYWYQQILGQGPKLLIQFQNNGVVDDSQLPKDRFSAERLKGVDSTLKIQPAKLEDSAVYLCASSGGTGGYGYTFGSGTRLTVV.

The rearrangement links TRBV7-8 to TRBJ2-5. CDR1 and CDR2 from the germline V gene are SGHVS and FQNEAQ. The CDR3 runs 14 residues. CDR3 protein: CASSLRRWQETQYF.

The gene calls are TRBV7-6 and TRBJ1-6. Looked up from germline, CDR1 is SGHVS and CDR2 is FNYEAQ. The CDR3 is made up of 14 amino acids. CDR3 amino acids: CASSLPDSHSPLHF.